This TCR beta chain was retrieved from a study of cytomegalovirus exposure and HLA in healthy donors. Study information: Samples from HLA-typed donors yielded some 85 million unique TCRs in an early data release. Regarding the study as a whole: Most CMV-associated TCR beta chains appeared HLA-restricted in a later analysis.

PCR was performed using 60 Vbeta and 13 Jbeta primers. The method was immunoSEQ multiplex PCR; TCRdb's version includes in-frame clones alone and lacks a portion of them. This table has around 64,000 clones, about 80% appearing once. From germline, CDR1 is SGHNT and CDR2 YYREEE (reference sequence). The length of the CDR3 is 15 residues. V lost 4 bases to trimming and J lost 0 bases; unmatched junction nucleotides: 6. Notes on this clone: Its antigen is not known.

This receptor was obtained from a man between 18 and 35 years old in good health and CMV-seropositive. Sequenced sample: PBMCs. This chain uses TRBV5-4 with TRBJ1-1; 7 bases align to TRBD1. In DNA form, the CDR3 reads TGTGCCAGCAGCCCCAGACAGGGCTTGAACACTGAAGCTTTCTTT. Encoded protein: CASSPRQGLNTEAFF.